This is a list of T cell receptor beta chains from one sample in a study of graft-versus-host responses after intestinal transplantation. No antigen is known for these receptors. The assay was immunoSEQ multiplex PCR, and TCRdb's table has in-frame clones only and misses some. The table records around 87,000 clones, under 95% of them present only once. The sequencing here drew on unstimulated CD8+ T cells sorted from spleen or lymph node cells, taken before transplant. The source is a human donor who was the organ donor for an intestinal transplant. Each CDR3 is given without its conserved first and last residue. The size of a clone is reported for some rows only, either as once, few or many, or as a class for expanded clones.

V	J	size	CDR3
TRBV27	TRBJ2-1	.	ASSSAGSTNEQF
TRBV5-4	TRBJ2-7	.	ASSKQGSTYEQY
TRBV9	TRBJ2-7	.	ASSAEGRTGDEQY
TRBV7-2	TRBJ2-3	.	ASSFVSGGDGTDTQY
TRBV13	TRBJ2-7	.	ASSRGRDREVYEQY
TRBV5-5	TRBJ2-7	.	ASSYTSGISYEQY
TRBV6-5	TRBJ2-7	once	ASRSQGVEQY
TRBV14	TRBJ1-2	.	ASSQVPIAYYGYT
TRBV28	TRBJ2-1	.	ASSLPAGIYNEQF
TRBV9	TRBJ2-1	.	ASSVGGGGAYNEQF
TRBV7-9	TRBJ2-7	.	ASSVVGDYEQY
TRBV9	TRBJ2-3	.	ASSASAGGPQDTQY
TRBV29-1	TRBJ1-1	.	SVVGGANTEAF
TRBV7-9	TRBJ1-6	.	ASTRPRAGKSPLH
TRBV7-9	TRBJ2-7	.	ASSLAGASSYEQY
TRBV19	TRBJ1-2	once	ASSIALGANYGYT
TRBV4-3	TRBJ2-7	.	ASSQVRGGSYEQY
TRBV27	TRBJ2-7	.	ASRSQGDEQY
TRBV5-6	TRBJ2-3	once	ASSSFSGVTDTQY
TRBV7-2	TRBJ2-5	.	ASSLSGTGAGETQY
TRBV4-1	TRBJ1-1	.	ASSLDRGEIGAF
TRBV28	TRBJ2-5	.	ASSRRGGIQETQY
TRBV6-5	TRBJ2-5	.	ASSYSRTGKETQY